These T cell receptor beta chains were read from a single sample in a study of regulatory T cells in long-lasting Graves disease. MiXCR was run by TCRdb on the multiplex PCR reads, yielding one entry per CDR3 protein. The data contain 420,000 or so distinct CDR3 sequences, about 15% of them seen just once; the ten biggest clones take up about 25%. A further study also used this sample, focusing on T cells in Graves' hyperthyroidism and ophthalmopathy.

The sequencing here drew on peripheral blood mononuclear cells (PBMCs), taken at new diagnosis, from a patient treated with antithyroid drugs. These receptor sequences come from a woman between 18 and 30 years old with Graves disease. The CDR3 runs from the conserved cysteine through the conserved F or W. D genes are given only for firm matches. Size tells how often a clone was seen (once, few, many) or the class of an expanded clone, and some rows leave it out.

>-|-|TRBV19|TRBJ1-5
CASSIAPQGLEHPQHF
TGTGCCAGTAGTATTGCCCCACAGGGACTCGAACACCCCCAGCATTTT
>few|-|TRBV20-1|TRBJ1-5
CSAAGRYRVGTQPQHF
TGCAGTGCTGCCGGCCGGTACAGGGTCGGGACTCAGCCCCAGCATTTT
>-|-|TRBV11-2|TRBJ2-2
CASSFLDTGELFF
TGTGCCAGCAGCTTTTTAGACACCGGGGAGCTGTTTTTT
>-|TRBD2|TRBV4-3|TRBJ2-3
CASSQATSGTDTQYF
TGCGCCAGCAGCCAAGCGACTAGCGGGACAGATACGCAGTATTTT
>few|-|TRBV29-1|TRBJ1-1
CSVGWFRDKNTEAFF
TGCAGCGTTGGGTGGTTTCGGGATAAGAACACTGAAGCTTTCTTT
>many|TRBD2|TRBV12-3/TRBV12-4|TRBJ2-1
CASSSTSPGGNEQFF
TGTGCCAGCAGTTCCACCTCGCCGGGGGGCAATGAGCAGTTCTTC
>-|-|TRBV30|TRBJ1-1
CACWRGTEAFF
TGTGCCTGTTGGCGTGGGACTGAAGCTTTCTTT
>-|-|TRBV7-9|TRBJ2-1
CASSRATQLVNNEQFF
TGTGCCAGCAGCCGAGCCACCCAACTAGTTAACAATGAGCAGTTCTTC
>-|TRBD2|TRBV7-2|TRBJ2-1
CASSLDLPSGTYNEQFF
TGTGCCAGCAGCTTAGATCTGCCTAGCGGGACCTACAATGAGCAGTTCTTC
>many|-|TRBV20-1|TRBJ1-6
CSASWGRVESSPLHF
TGCAGTGCTAGTTGGGGGAGGGTAGAGAGTTCACCCCTCCACTTT
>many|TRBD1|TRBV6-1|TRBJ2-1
CASSEAWTGFFNEQFF
TGTGCCAGCAGTGAAGCATGGACAGGGTTTTTCAATGAGCAGTTCTTC
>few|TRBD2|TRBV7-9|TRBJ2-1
CASSLAGGRAYNEQFF
TGTGCCAGCAGCTTAGCGGGCGGGAGGGCCTACAATGAGCAGTTCTTC
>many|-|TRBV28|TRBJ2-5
CASKYGTTKEETQYF
TGTGCCAGCAAGTACGGGACAACAAAGGAAGAGACCCAGTACTTC
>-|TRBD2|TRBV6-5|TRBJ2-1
CASSLSTSGSRYGEQFF
TGTGCCAGCAGTTTGTCTACTAGCGGGAGTCGATATGGTGAGCAGTTCTTC
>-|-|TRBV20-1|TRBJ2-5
CSVGTPGETQYF
TGCAGTGTAGGGACGCCCGGCGAGACCCAGTACTTC